Following are 10 T cell receptor beta chains from one sample sequenced in a study of monozygotic twins with inflammatory bowel disease. Each CDR3 protein gets one entry in TCRdb, which reprocessed the 5' RACE reads and gives no DNA. The repertoire shows 160,000 or so distinct CDR3 sequences; the top ten hold around 2.4%. Sequencing was performed on blood. These receptors originate from a human donor with ulcerative colitis or Crohn's disease, or a healthy co-twin of an affected twin (not recorded which).

V and J are TRBV20-1 and TRBJ1-5; TCRdb proposes TRBD1, but this gene call is untestable without DNA. The CDR3 contains 15 residues. Germline V gene lookup returns CDR1 DFQATT and CDR2 SNEGSKA (reference sequence). CDR3 amino acids: CSAQPGTGVSQPQHF.

The chain has TRBV20-1 and TRBJ2-5; TCRdb selects TRBD1, and the lack of DNA leaves this call unchecked. The germline V gene has CDR1 DFQATT and CDR2 SNEGSKA (reference sequence). This CDR3 is built from 14 residues. CDR3 amino acids: CSAITGQGAKTQYF.

J is TRBJ2-6 and V is TRBV5-5; TCRdb designates TRBD1, a call that cannot be tested without DNA. Germline CDR1 SGHKS, CDR2 YYEKEE (reference sequence). CDR3 size: 16 residues. CDR3 sequence reads: CASSLAQGGGANVLTF.

V is TRBV11-3 and J is TRBJ2-1; TCRdb calls TRBD1, which cannot be checked without DNA. Germline V gives CDR1 SGHNT, CDR2 YENEEA. The CDR3 has 15 amino acids. CDR3 in amino acids: CASSLGDRAYNEQFF.

The chain has TRBV12-3 or TRBV12-4 and TRBJ1-2; as DNA is missing, the TRBD1 call by TCRdb cannot be tested. The CDR3 is 13 residues long. The CDR3 sequence: CAIGTGALYGYTF.

The rearrangement uses TRBV29-1 and TRBJ2-7; TCRdb outputs TRBD1, but without DNA this stays unchecked. This CDR3 comprises 15 residues. The V gene's germline CDR1 is SQVTM and CDR2 ANQGSEA. Here the CDR3 reads CSVEKGTASSYEQYF.

The rearrangement links TRBV20-1 to TRBJ2-1; TCRdb proposes TRBD2, but this gene call is untestable without DNA. This CDR3 is built from 17 residues. Germline V gene sequence: CDR1 DFQATT, CDR2 SNEGSKA (reference sequence). The CDR3 is CSARDHRTSGRGNEQFF.

The rearrangement uses TRBV2 and TRBJ2-7; TCRdb gives TRBD2 as the D gene, but with no DNA this cannot be confirmed. The CDR3 spans 14 residues. In germline, CDR1 is SNHLY, CDR2 FYNNEI. This CDR3 is CASSEGPPPYEQYF.

The CDR3 region is CSARVAVTDTQYF. The chain has TRBV20-1 and TRBJ2-3. The CDR3 length is 13 residues. The germline V gene has CDR1 DFQATT and CDR2 SNEGSKA (reference sequence).

The rearrangement joins TRBV20-1 to TRBJ2-6; lacking DNA, the TRBD1 call made by TCRdb goes unchecked. The germline V gene has CDR1 DFQATT and CDR2 SNEGSKA (reference sequence). The CDR3 loop spans 16 amino acids. CDR3 amino acids: CSALGQGIPGANVLTF.